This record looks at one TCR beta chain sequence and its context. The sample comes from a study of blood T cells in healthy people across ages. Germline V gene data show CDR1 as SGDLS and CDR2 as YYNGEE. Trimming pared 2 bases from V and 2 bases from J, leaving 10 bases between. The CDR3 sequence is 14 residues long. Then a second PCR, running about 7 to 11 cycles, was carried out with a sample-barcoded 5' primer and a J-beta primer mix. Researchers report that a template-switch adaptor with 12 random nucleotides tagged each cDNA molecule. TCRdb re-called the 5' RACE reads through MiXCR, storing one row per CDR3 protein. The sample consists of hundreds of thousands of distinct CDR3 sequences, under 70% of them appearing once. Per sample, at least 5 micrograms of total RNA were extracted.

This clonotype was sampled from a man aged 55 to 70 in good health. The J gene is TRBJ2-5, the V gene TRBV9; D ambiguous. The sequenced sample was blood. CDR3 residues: CASSVMGVQETQYF. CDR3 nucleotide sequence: TGTGCCAGCAGCGTTATGGGCGTTCAAGAGACCCAGTACTTC.